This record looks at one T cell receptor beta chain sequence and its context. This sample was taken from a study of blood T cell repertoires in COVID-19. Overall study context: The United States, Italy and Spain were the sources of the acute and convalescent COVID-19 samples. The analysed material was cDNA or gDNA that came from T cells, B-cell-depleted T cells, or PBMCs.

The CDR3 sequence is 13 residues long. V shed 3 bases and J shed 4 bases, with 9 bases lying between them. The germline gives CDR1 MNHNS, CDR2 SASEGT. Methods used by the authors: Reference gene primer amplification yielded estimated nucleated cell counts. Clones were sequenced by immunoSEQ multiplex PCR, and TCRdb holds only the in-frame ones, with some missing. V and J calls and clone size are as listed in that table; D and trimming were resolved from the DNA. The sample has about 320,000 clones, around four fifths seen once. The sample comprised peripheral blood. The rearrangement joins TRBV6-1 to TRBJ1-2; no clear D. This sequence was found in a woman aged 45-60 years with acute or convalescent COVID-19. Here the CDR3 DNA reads TGTGCCAGCAGTGATCAGACATTCTATGGCTACACCTTC. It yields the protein CASSDQTFYGYTF.